This TCR beta chain was found in a study of type 1 and type 2 diabetes patients. On the study more broadly: Participants included type 1 and type 2 diabetes patients plus nondiabetic controls. Points from the study as a whole: Groups were not age- or gender-matched, which may bias interpretation. Type 2 diabetes and control samples shared highly correlated V and J usage, averaging approximately 0.97.

Turning to this clonotype: Its target is not known.

Amplification started from genomic DNA. Amplification of the beta chain CDR3 used 30 forward and 13 reverse multiplex primers. TCRdb re-analysed the multiplex PCR reads in MiXCR, keeping a single row per CDR3 protein. The sample contains about 270,000 distinct CDR3 sequences, roughly 50% of which appear only once. No donor had another autoimmune disease or recent infection within four weeks. Sequencing was done on a sample of peripheral blood mononuclear cells (PBMCs). The receptor was isolated from a man between 18 and 35 years old with type 2 diabetes.

The CDR3 bases are TGTGCCAGCAGTTTTGGGGGTTCCGGCTCCTACGAGCAGTACTTC. Residues: CASSFGGSGSYEQYF. The chain employs TRBV27 and TRBJ2-7; either TRBD1 or TRBD2 may supply D (5 bases each). The V and J ends lost 3 bases and 0 bases respectively, with 12 bases between them. The germline V gene encodes CDR1 MNHEY and CDR2 SMNVEV (reference sequence). This CDR3 contains 15 residues.